This T cell receptor beta chain was captured in a study of blood T cells in healthy people across ages. Overall study results and limits: Across the age range, TCR beta diversity per million T cells fell in a roughly linear way. Diversity figures derived from one million T cells were judged to underestimate the true value.

The second PCR ran about 6 to 12 cycles with a sample-barcoded 5' primer and J-beta primers. Through a template-switch adaptor with 12 random nucleotides, each cDNA molecule received a tag. One entry per CDR3 protein, called by TCRdb with MiXCR from the 5' RACE reads. The data show fewer than 2,000,000 distinct CDR3 sequences, with about 39% seen just once and 23% held by the top ten. Every sample yielded at least 7 million isolated PBMCs. Comments on this clonotype: Its antigen remains unknown.

V shed 1 base and J shed 8 bases, with 11 bases lying between them. This CDR3 spans 13 amino acids. Per the germline V gene, CDR1 is SGHTA and CDR2 is FQGNSA. This clonotype was sampled from a human donor in good health. The J gene is TRBJ1-1, the V gene TRBV7-2, with D hard to call. Sequencing was carried out using blood. DNA of the CDR3: TGTGCCAGCAGCTTAGGACCTTGGGAGGAAGCTTTCTTT. It yields the protein CASSLGPWEEAFF.